This T cell receptor (beta chain) is from a study of shared clonotypes between healthy human individuals. Study conclusions and caveats: Non-shared clonotypes had lower generation probabilities than clonotypes shared by all four sorted-subset donors.

Assay execution proceeded at the deep level. Replicate PCRs from sorted subsets contained around 200 ng DNA, which is 31,000 or so T cell genomes. The assay was immunoSEQ multiplex PCR, and TCRdb's table has in-frame clones only and misses some. In the table there are 230,000 or so clones, approximately 65% of which are singletons. Naive CD4+ cells were CD45RA-selected; the remaining cells were memory. With regard to this clone: Antigen: not known.

Sample: memory CD4+ T cells sorted from blood. Stated subset: CD45RA-negative fraction. The TCR was taken from a man aged 25-45 years in good health.

The CDR3 loop is CAWSADYFSYEQYF. The DNA of the CDR3 is TGTGCCTGGAGTGCCGACTACTTTAGCTACGAGCAGTACTTC. This sequence joins TRBV30 and TRBJ2-7; D is perhaps TRBD2 (5 bases). V lost 1 base to trimming and J lost 3 bases, with 13 bases between them. In germline, CDR1 is GTSNPN, CDR2 SVGIG (reference sequence). This CDR3 has 14 amino acids.